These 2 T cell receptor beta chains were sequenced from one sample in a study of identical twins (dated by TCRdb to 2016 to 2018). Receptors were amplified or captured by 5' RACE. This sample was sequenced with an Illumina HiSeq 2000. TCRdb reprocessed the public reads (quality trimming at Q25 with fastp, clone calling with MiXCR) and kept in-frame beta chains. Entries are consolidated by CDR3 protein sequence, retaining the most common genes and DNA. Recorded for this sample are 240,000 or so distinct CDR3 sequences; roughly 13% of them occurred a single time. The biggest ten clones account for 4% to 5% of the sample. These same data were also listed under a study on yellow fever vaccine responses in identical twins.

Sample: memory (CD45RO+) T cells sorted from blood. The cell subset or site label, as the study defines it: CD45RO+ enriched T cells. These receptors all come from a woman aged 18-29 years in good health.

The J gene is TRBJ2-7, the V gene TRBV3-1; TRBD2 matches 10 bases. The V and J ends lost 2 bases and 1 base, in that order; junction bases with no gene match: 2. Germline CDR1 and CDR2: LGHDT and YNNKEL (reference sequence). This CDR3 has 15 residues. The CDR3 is CASSQRGLASYEQYF. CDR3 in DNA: TGTGCCAGCAGCCAACGGGGACTAGCGTCCTACGAGCAGTACTTC.

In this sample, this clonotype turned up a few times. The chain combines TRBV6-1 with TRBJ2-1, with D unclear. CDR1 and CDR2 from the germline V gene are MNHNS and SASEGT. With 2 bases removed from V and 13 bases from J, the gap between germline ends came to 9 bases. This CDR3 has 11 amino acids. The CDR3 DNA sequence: TGTGCCAGCAGTGAACCCAGGTCCCAGTTCTTC. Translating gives CASSEPRSQFF.